This T cell receptor beta chain was captured by sequencing in a study of T cell responses to AZD1222 COVID-19 vaccine. About this clone: Its antigen is undetermined.

This table comes from immunoSEQ multiplex PCR, and its TCRdb copy is limited to in-frame clones, with some not included. The sample shows roughly 45,000 clones, 65% to 85% of them seen only once. Looked up from germline, CDR1 is DFQATT and CDR2 is SNEGSKA (reference sequence). This CDR3 region has 13 residues. Between the trimmed V and J ends, which lost 3 bases and 9 bases, there was a span of 15 bases. The study's findings and limits: Reportedly, nearly half of unique spike TCRs recognized epitopes outside B.1.351/B.1.1.7 mutations.

Analysis merged second doses at about 4 or about 12 weeks. This receptor was identified in an adult who received the AZD1222 COVID-19 vaccine. The sample was peripheral blood, taken 28 days after the second AZD1222 dose. V and J are TRBV20-1 and TRBJ2-1; TRBD2 is a possible D gene (5 bases). The CDR3 spells CSASRASLGEQFF. The CDR3 region has the DNA TGCAGTGCTAGTAGGGCTAGCCTCGGTGAGCAGTTCTTC.